The 22 T cell receptor beta chains presented below share a single source sample, sequenced in a study of cytotoxic CD8 clonotypes in ibrutinib-treated CLL. TCRdb keeps only in-frame clones here, not all; method: immunoSEQ multiplex PCR. The data show 200,000 to 250,000 clones, with over 65% seen just once and approximately 5.9% held by the top ten. The starting material was PBMCs, obtained after 12 months of ibrutinib treatment. The receptors come from a human donor with chronic lymphocytic leukemia.

The chain has TRBV15 and TRBJ2-1, with 9 bases lining up with TRBD2. Germline-derived CDR1 and CDR2 are LNHNV and YYDKDF (reference sequence). Trimming took 1 base from V and 8 from J; bases not matched to a gene: 9. This CDR3 spans 16 amino acids. The CDR3 spells CATSRGIAGEKYEQFF. As DNA, the CDR3 is TGTGCCACCAGCAGAGGGATAGCGGGAGAGAAGTATGAGCAGTTCTTC.

V usage is TRBV2 and J usage is TRBJ1-4; unclear D gene. Trimming took off 1 base at V and 11 bases at J, with 14 bases between the two ends. Looked up from germline, CDR1 is SNHLY and CDR2 is FYNNEI. The length of the CDR3 is 14 residues. For the CDR3, the DNA is TGTGCCAGCAGTGAAGAAGACCGAGGGTGGAAACTGTTTTTT. The encoded protein is CASSEEDRGWKLFF.

In its sample, this clone was seen a few times. The chain carries TRBV20-1 and TRBJ1-2; D unresolved. Trimming cost V 8 bases and J 4 bases, with 11 bases left between them. The CDR3 totals 11 residues. Germline CDR1 reads DFQATT; CDR2 reads SNEGSKA (reference sequence). The CDR3, as DNA: TGCAGTCGGGCCGCGATCTATGGCTACACCTTC. Translating it yields CSRAAIYGYTF.

V is TRBV4-1 and J is TRBJ1-2; D perhaps matches TRBD1 (5 bases). CDR1 is MGHRA, CDR2 YSYEKL, per germline. Trimming took 7 bases from V and 0 from J, leaving 15 bases between them. The CDR3 length is 15 residues. This CDR3 reads CASKLTVPSNYGYTF. CDR3 sequence (DNA): TGCGCCAGCAAGTTGACAGTCCCGTCTAACTATGGCTACACCTTC.

This clone has a single count. The chain is built from TRBV27 and TRBJ1-2; 8 positions match TRBD1. V lost 7 bases, J lost 4 bases, and 11 bases stayed unmatched. This CDR3 comprises 15 residues. The germline CDR1 and CDR2 sequences are MNHEY and SMNVEV (reference sequence). The CDR3: CASTLRQGWSYGYTF. In DNA, the CDR3 is TGTGCCAGCACCCTGCGACAGGGGTGGAGCTATGGCTACACCTTC.

The chain employs TRBV19 and TRBJ2-7; 8 nucleotides agree with TRBD1. The CDR3 has 13 residues. The trim removed 7 bases at V and 6 bases at J, leaving 8 bases unmatched. Germline V gives CDR1 LNHDA, CDR2 SQIVND (reference sequence). The CDR3 protein is CASIGDRGSEQYF. In nucleotides, the CDR3 is TGTGCCAGTATCGGCGACAGGGGCAGCGAGCAGTACTTC.

The chain employs TRBV25-1 and TRBJ2-7; unclear D gene. The V end lost 3 bases, the J end lost 3 bases, and 12 bases lay between the germline ends. The germline CDR1 and CDR2 sequences are MGHDK and SYGVNS. This CDR3 is built from 14 residues. In nucleotides, the CDR3 is TGTGCCAGCAGTGAGGTGGGGTCTAGCTACGAGCAGTACTTC. It yields the protein CASSEVGSSYEQYF.

This clone was recorded a few times. The chain has TRBV6-1 and TRBJ1-2, with 7 bases aligning to TRBD1. CDR1 is MNHNS, CDR2 SASEGT, per germline. With 4 bases clipped from V and 4 bases from J, the junction kept 9 bases outside the gene matches. CDR3 size: 15 residues. The CDR3 reads CASSASSQGLYGYTF. CDR3 nucleotide sequence: TGTGCCAGCAGTGCGAGTTCACAGGGGCTCTATGGCTACACCTTC.

CDR3 nucleotide sequence: TGTGCCAGCAGTAGGTCTATGAACACTGAAGCTTTCTTT. This encodes CASSRSMNTEAFF. This chain links TRBV7-3 with TRBJ1-1; no definite D call. This CDR3 region has 13 residues. V lost 6 bases to trimming and J lost 0 bases, with 8 bases between them. Per the germline V gene, CDR1 is SGHTA and CDR2 is FQGTGA.

The chain has TRBV29-1 and TRBJ2-1, with D tentatively TRBD1 or TRBD2 (6 bases each). The CDR3 runs to 14 residues. Trimming stripped 7 bases from V and 2 bases from J, with 15 bases between. The germline V gene has CDR1 SQVTM and CDR2 ANQGSEA. CDR3 in amino acids: CSGRDTTTYNEQFF. CDR3 sequence (DNA): TGCAGCGGGAGGGACACGACAACCTACAATGAGCAGTTCTTC.

This chain links TRBV5-1 with TRBJ1-2; D call uncertain. Germline V gene data show CDR1 as SGHRS and CDR2 as YFSETQ. V shed 0 bases and J shed 3 bases, with 18 bases lying between them. This CDR3 is built from 17 residues. The CDR3 bases are TGCGCCAGCAGCTTGGCCCGTACCTCGTTTTTGGACTATGGCTACACCTTC. It yields the protein CASSLARTSFLDYGYTF.

The chain is built from TRBV29-1 and TRBJ2-7; D is unresolved. CDR3 length: 11 amino acids. Germline V gives CDR1 SQVTM, CDR2 ANQGSEA. Trimming removed 5 bases from V and 0 bases from J, with 5 bases in between. CDR3: CSVLLSYEQYF. As DNA, the CDR3 is TGCAGCGTTCTCCTCTCCTACGAGCAGTACTTC.

V gene TRBV7-9 combines with J gene TRBJ2-5; 11 bases fit TRBD1. V was clipped by 3 bases and J by 5 bases; unmatched bases: 5. This CDR3 is built from 15 residues. CDR1 is SEHNR, CDR2 FQNEAQ, per germline (reference sequence). The CDR3 DNA reads TGTGCCAGCAGCTTTGGACAGGGGGCAGGGGAGACCCAGTACTTC. Translated, it gives CASSFGQGAGETQYF. Full variable domain (rest looked up from reference TRBV7-9 and TRBJ2-5): DTGVSQNPRHKITKRGQNVTFRCDPISEHNRLYWYRQTLGQGPEFLTYFQNEAQLEKSRLLSDRFSAERPKGSFSTLEIQRTEQGDSAMYLCASSFGQGAGETQYFGPGTRLLVL.

This chain joins TRBV5-8 and TRBJ1-2; 7 bases align to TRBD1. CDR3 size: 16 residues. The ends lost 4 bases at V and 5 bases at J; junction bases unmatched: 14. CDR1 and CDR2 from the germline V gene are SGHTS and YDEGEE. The CDR3 region has the DNA TGTGCCAGCAGCCCTGGAGGGGGCTCCTTCGGGTATGGCTACACCTTC. Encoded protein: CASSPGGGSFGYGYTF. Together with reference TRBV5-8 and TRBJ1-2, the CDR3 gives the full variable domain: EAGVTQSPTHLIKTRGQQATLRCSPISGHTSVYWYQQALGLGLQFLLWYDEGEERNRGNFPPRFSGRQFPNYSSELNVNALELEDSALYLCASSPGGGSFGYGYTFGSGTRLTVV.

CDR3 amino acids: CASSLERGAPNQPQHF. CDR3 bases: TGTGCCAGCAGCTTAGAAAGGGGGGCCCCTAATCAGCCCCAGCATTTT. This chain uses TRBV7-9 with TRBJ1-5; possible D gene TRBD1, 6 bases. This CDR3 region has 16 residues. Germline loops: CDR1 SEHNR, CDR2 FQNEAQ (reference sequence). V lost 1 base, J lost 4 bases, and 14 bases lay in between.

CDR3 protein: CAWSTYSAIAKNIQYF. CDR3 bases: TGTGCCTGGAGTACTTATAGCGCCATAGCCAAAAACATTCAGTACTTC. The rearrangement joins TRBV30 to TRBJ2-4; D is possibly TRBD2 (5 bases). V was clipped by 2 bases and J by 0 bases, with 14 bases between them. Germline V gene lookup returns CDR1 GTSNPN and CDR2 SVGIG (reference sequence). CDR3 length: 16 residues. The full variable domain, its missing parts supplied by reference TRBV30 and TRBJ2-4, is SQTIHQWPATLVQPVGSPLSLECTVEGTSNPNLYWYRQAAGRGLQLLFYSVGIGQISSEVPQNLSASRPQDRQFILSSKKLLLSDSGFYLCAWSTYSAIAKNIQYFGAGTRLSVL.

V and J are TRBV9 and TRBJ2-7; 7 bases align to TRBD1. The CDR3 covers 15 residues. Looked up from germline, CDR1 is SGDLS and CDR2 is YYNGEE. The trim removed 2 bases at V and 0 bases at J, leaving 5 bases unmatched. CDR3 coding DNA: TGTGCCAGCAGCGTCGGACAGGAGAGCTCCTACGAGCAGTACTTC. It translates to CASSVGQESSYEQYF.

This clone was counted only a few times. This rearrangement joins TRBV11-2 to TRBJ2-5; no clear D. This CDR3 has 13 residues. V lost 7 bases, J lost 5 bases, and 14 bases lay in between. Germline lookup yields CDR1 SGHAT and CDR2 FQNNGV. The CDR3 is CASTHLVAETQYF. The CDR3 coding sequence is TGTGCCAGCACCCACCTCGTGGCGGAGACCCAGTACTTC.

This clone has just a few counts. The CDR3 bases are TGTGCCAGTAGTGGACCGGGACAGGGGATTGGTGGCTACACCTTC. Translation gives CASSGPGQGIGGYTF. V is TRBV19 and J is TRBJ1-2; 10 bases map to TRBD1. Germline V gives CDR1 LNHDA, CDR2 SQIVND (reference sequence). The CDR3 loop spans 15 amino acids. V shed 5 bases, J shed 7 bases, and the junction held 10 bases outside the gene matches.

The chain recombines TRBV6-5 with TRBJ1-1; TRBD1 is a possible D gene (5 bases). CDR1 and CDR2 from the germline V gene are MNHEY and SVGAGI. The CDR3 length is 15 residues. V dropped 5 bases and J dropped 5 bases, with 18 bases sitting between them. The CDR3 nucleotides read TGTGCCAGCAGTCCCCCGGGACGACTGGGGACTGAAGCTTTCTTT. Its protein is CASSPPGRLGTEAFF.

This chain connects TRBV2 to TRBJ2-6; D gene unclear. This CDR3 has 14 amino acids. Germline CDR1 SNHLY, CDR2 FYNNEI. The ends were cut back, 7 bases at V and 0 bases at J, with 7 bases in the middle. CDR3 DNA: TGTGCCAGCACAACCGGCTCTGGGGCCAACGTCCTGACTTTC. It specifies CASTTGSGANVLTF.

For this clone: This probably arose from a read error, given a far larger clone one base away. Other DNA sequences in this sample translate to the same CDR3. The chain is built from TRBV7-2 and TRBJ1-2, with D uncertain. V was clipped by 2 bases and J by 2 bases, with 3 bases between them. In germline, CDR1 is SGHTA, CDR2 FQGNSA. CDR3 length: 12 residues. CDR3 region: CASSLTNYGYTF. The CDR3, as DNA: TGTGCCAGCAGCTTAACAAACTATGGCTACACCTTC.